These 2 T cell receptor beta chains were sequenced from one sample in a study of molecular identifiers for immune sequencing clone quantification. TCRdb passed the PCR reads through MiXCR, listing each CDR3 protein once. This table holds 62,000 or so distinct CDR3 sequences, around 18% found once. The sequencing sample was made of naive CD8+ T cells from blood, with Jurkat cell RNA spiked in. The subset denotes: FACS-sorted CD8+CD4-CCR7+CD45RA+ naive T cells. These receptors were taken from a human donor in good health. Some libraries in this study had Jurkat cell RNA spiked in.

On this clonotype itself: Since the CDR3 does not end with the conserved phenylalanine or tryptophan, this likely comes from a read error. V gene TRBV20-1 combines with J gene TRBJ2-7, with D possibly matching TRBD1 (6 bases). The CDR3 is made up of 14 amino acids. Germline CDR1 is DFQATT and CDR2 is SNEGSKA (reference sequence). Trimming cost V 6 bases and J 5 bases, with 20 bases left between them. CDR3 bases: TGCAGTGCCCCTCGTGGGCCAGGGGTCAACGAGCAGTACTGC. Amino acids: CSAPRGPGVNEQYC.

This clonotype came up many times. The rearrangement joins TRBV20-1 to TRBJ2-1; D uncertain. The CDR3 is made up of 15 amino acids. Germline V CDR1 and CDR2: DFQATT, SNEGSKA (reference sequence). Deletions cut 0 bases from V and 8 bases from J, with 17 bases between. In nucleotides, the CDR3 is TGCAGTGCTAGAGAATCGACACGAACGGTCCATGAGCAGTTCTTC. Translating it yields CSARESTRTVHEQFF.